The next 19 T cell receptor beta chains were all read from a single sample in a study of blood T cell repertoires in COVID-19. Profiled with immunoSEQ multiplex PCR; TCRdb holds only in-frame clones, not every one. The sample has some 80,000 clones; approximately 89% are singletons. Sequenced sample: peripheral blood. Receptor source: a man aged 50-59 years with COVID-19, enrolled during active disease.

V gene TRBV27 combines with J gene TRBJ2-3; 10 bases match TRBD2. The CDR3 has 14 residues. Germline loops: CDR1 MNHEY, CDR2 SMNVEV (reference sequence). V gave up 5 bases and J gave up 2 bases; unmatched junction bases: 1. The CDR3 nucleotides read TGTGCCAGCAGTCTAGCGGGAGCCACAGATACGCAGTATTTT. The encoded protein is CASSLAGATDTQYF.

The chain has TRBV15 and TRBJ2-7; TRBD2 aligns across 8 bases. With V trimmed by 0 bases and J by 2 bases, 12 bases remained unmatched. Germline CDR1 reads LNHNV; CDR2 reads YYDKDF (reference sequence). The CDR3 loop spans 18 amino acids. The CDR3 region is CATSRDRGMDSGTYEQYF. The DNA of the CDR3 is TGTGCCACCAGCAGAGATCGAGGGATGGATAGCGGGACCTACGAGCAGTACTTC.

Written as DNA, the CDR3 is TGTGCCAGCAAGCTCAGGGAAAACATTCAGTACTTC. Translating gives CASKLRENIQYF. The chain uses TRBV12-3 or TRBV12-4 and TRBJ2-4; D possibly corresponds to TRBD1 (5 bases). V lost 7 bases and J 5 bases, leaving 9 bases between the germline ends. This CDR3 region has 12 residues.

V and J are TRBV19 and TRBJ1-5, with D unresolved. Germline V gene data show CDR1 as LNHDA and CDR2 as SQIVND (reference sequence). With 5 bases removed from V and 0 bases from J, the gap between germline ends came to 23 bases. This CDR3 spans 19 amino acids. The CDR3 region has the DNA TGTGCCAGTAGTCCTCGAGCTGGGCGAATGGACTATAGCAATCAGCCCCAGCATTTT. As protein: CASSPRAGRMDYSNQPQHF. Together with reference TRBV19 and TRBJ1-5, the CDR3 gives the full variable domain: DGGITQSPKYLFRKEGQNVTLSCEQNLNHDAMYWYRQDPGQGLRLIYYSQIVNDFQKGDIAEGYSVSREKKESFPLTVTSAQKNPTAFYLCASSPRAGRMDYSNQPQHFGDGTRLSIL.

The J gene is TRBJ2-3, the V gene TRBV10-3; 7 positions agree with TRBD2. The V segment lost 11 bases and the J segment 0 bases; nucleotides outside the gene matches: 8. Germline V gene sequence: CDR1 ENHRY, CDR2 SYGVKD. This CDR3 is 14 amino acids long. CDR3 region: CAAKTSLSTDTQYF. As DNA, the CDR3 is TGTGCCGCCAAGACTAGCCTGAGCACAGATACGCAGTATTTT.

The V call is TRBV2, the J call TRBJ1-3, with TRBD1 as a possible D gene (5 bases). V lost 6 bases and J lost 0, with 15 bases in between. The length of the CDR3 is 16 residues. In germline, CDR1 is SNHLY, CDR2 FYNNEI. The CDR3 region is CASRPAGESSGNTIYF. In DNA form, the CDR3 reads TGTGCCAGCAGACCGGCGGGGGAGAGCTCTGGAAACACCATATATTTT.

This chain connects TRBV6-1 to TRBJ1-3; 8 bases agree with TRBD1. The trim removed 2 bases at V and 2 bases at J, leaving 5 bases unmatched. The CDR3 is 16 amino acids. In germline, CDR1 is MNHNS, CDR2 SASEGT. The chain's CDR3 is CASSELRQGTGNTIYF. The CDR3 DNA reads as TGTGCCAGCAGTGAACTCAGACAGGGGACTGGAAACACCATATATTTT.

The rearrangement uses TRBV3-1 (or the pseudogene TRBV3-2) and TRBJ2-2; TRBD1 is a possible D gene (5 bases). Germline values: CDR1 LGHDT, CDR2 YNNKEL (reference sequence). The CDR3 length is 16 residues. Trimming stripped 0 bases from V and 4 bases from J, with 12 bases between. CDR3 in amino acids: CASSQELGQFTGELFF. The DNA for the CDR3 is TGTGCCAGCAGCCAAGAATTGGGGCAGTTCACCGGGGAGCTGTTTTTT.

The count of this clone is one. This chain links TRBV28 with TRBJ2-3; the match to TRBD2 covers 7 bases. The germline V gene encodes CDR1 MDHEN and CDR2 SYDVKM. The CDR3 covers 15 residues. V shed 4 bases and J 0 bases; nucleotides not matched to a gene: 4. This chain's CDR3 is CASSSSGASTDTQYF. The CDR3 bases are TGTGCCAGCAGTTCGAGCGGGGCTAGCACAGATACGCAGTATTTT. The whole variable domain, remainder taken from reference TRBV28 and TRBJ2-3, is DVKVTQSSRYLVKRTGEKVFLECVQDMDHENMFWYRQDPGLGLRLIYFSYDVKMKEKGDIPEGYSVSREKKERFSLILESASTNQTSMYLCASSSSGASTDTQYFGPGTRLTVL.

V and J are TRBV6-6 and TRBJ1-2, with 8 bases lining up with TRBD1. The ends lost 2 bases at V and 6 bases at J; junction bases unmatched: 11. Germline CDR1 and CDR2: MNHNY and SVGAGI (reference sequence). The CDR3 has 16 residues. CDR3 amino acids: CASSYARLDRDDGYTF. The CDR3, as DNA: TGTGCCAGCAGTTACGCCCGATTGGACAGGGATGATGGCTACACCTTC.

This chain's CDR3 is CASHKRGTRETQYF. Here the CDR3 DNA reads TGTGCCAGCCATAAAAGGGGGACACGAGAGACCCAGTACTTC. The chain carries TRBV6-5 and TRBJ2-5, with D perhaps TRBD1 (6 bases). This CDR3 has 14 residues. Germline CDR1 is MNHEY and CDR2 is SVGAGI. Trimming took off 8 bases at V and 4 bases at J, with 17 bases between the two ends.

The chain combines TRBV5-1 with TRBJ2-5, with 10 bases fitting TRBD1. J was trimmed by 6 bases and V by 3 bases; bases with no gene match: 5. Germline loops: CDR1 SGHRS, CDR2 YFSETQ. The CDR3 length is 14 residues. The CDR3 loop is CASSSGQGLKTQYF. CDR3 nucleotides: TGCGCCAGCAGCTCGGGACAGGGGTTGAAGACCCAGTACTTC.

The rearrangement joins TRBV5-6 to TRBJ2-5; 14 nucleotides agree with TRBD2. This CDR3 region has 17 residues. Germline-derived CDR1 and CDR2 are SGHDT and YYEEEE. Trimming removed 3 bases from V and 5 bases from J; junction bases left unmatched: 9. The CDR3 sequence is CASSWGLAGVGSETQYF. The CDR3 DNA follows: TGTGCCAGCAGCTGGGGACTAGCGGGAGTCGGTAGTGAGACCCAGTACTTC.

This clone was seen once. The V and J genes are TRBV10-3 and TRBJ2-3, with 10 positions matching TRBD1. The CDR3 loop spans 13 amino acids. V shed 11 bases and J 1 base; nucleotides not matched to a gene: 3. Germline loops: CDR1 ENHRY, CDR2 SYGVKD. As DNA, the CDR3 is TGTGCCGCCGGGACAGGGGGCACAGATACGCAGTATTTT. This gives the protein CAAGTGGTDTQYF.

The CDR3 sequence is CASSLSVGGGPYNEQFF. The CDR3 DNA reads TGTGCCAGCAGTTTATCCGTAGGAGGGGGCCCCTACAATGAGCAGTTCTTC. This chain connects TRBV27 to TRBJ2-1, with TRBD1 as a possible D gene (7 bases). The V and J ends lost 0 bases and 2 bases respectively, with 14 bases between them. Germline V gene lookup returns CDR1 MNHEY and CDR2 SMNVEV (reference sequence). The CDR3 is made up of 17 amino acids.

This clone was picked up a small number of times. The V and J genes are TRBV7-9 and TRBJ2-3; TRBD2 matches 9 bases. The CDR3 consists of 17 residues. Trimming took 3 bases from V and 1 from J; bases not matched to a gene: 8. Germline V gene sequence: CDR1 SEHNR, CDR2 FQNEAQ (reference sequence). CDR3 amino acids: CASSFLLREGGTDTQYF. CDR3 DNA: TGTGCCAGCAGCTTCCTACTGCGGGAGGGGGGCACAGATACGCAGTATTTT.

This clone has a single count. This chain joins TRBV6-5 and TRBJ2-5; TRBD2 might be the D (6 bases). Deletions cut 0 bases from V and 3 bases from J, with 8 bases between. The length of the CDR3 is 14 residues. Germline V lookup: CDR1 MNHEY, CDR2 SVGAGI. The DNA for the CDR3 is TGTGCCAGCAGTTACTCGGGGGGAGAAGAGACCCAGTACTTC. Its protein product is CASSYSGGEETQYF.

This chain connects TRBV6-5 to TRBJ2-3; unclear D gene. This CDR3 has 12 residues. Between the trimmed V and J ends, which lost 5 bases and 4 bases, there was a span of 7 bases. Germline CDR1 reads MNHEY; CDR2 reads SVGAGI. The CDR3 region is CASSLTSDTQYF. CDR3 DNA sequence: TGTGCCAGCAGTCTCACATCAGATACGCAGTATTTT.

The J gene is TRBJ1-5, the V gene TRBV7-9, with D hard to call. V shed 3 bases and J shed 4 bases, with 7 bases lying between them. Germline V lookup: CDR1 SEHNR, CDR2 FQNEAQ (reference sequence). CDR3 length equals 13 residues. The CDR3 loop is CASSFSGNQPQHF. CDR3 DNA: TGTGCCAGCAGCTTCTCCGGGAATCAGCCCCAGCATTTT.